The 31 T cell receptor beta chains below were found in one sample sequenced in a study of T cells in localized non-small cell lung cancer. TCRdb's copy holds only in-frame clones and misses some; the assay was immunoSEQ multiplex PCR. The sample includes fewer than 25,000 clones, more than 85% of them seen just once. The sample consisted of peripheral blood, taken before any cancer treatment. Receptors originate from a man aged 40 to 75 with stage III squamous cell lung carcinoma.

This clone is judged large. The rearrangement joins TRBV14 to TRBJ2-1; D remains unclear. This CDR3 contains 12 residues. The germline gives CDR1 SGHDN, CDR2 FVKESK. The V gene lost 0 bases and the J gene lost 15 bases, with 12 bases spanning the gap. The CDR3 DNA reads as TGTGCCAGCAGCCAAGATCGAGCCACCGGGTTCTTC. The encoded protein is CASSQDRATGFF.

This chain uses TRBV7-2 with TRBJ2-7; TRBD2 agrees at 7 bases. Germline V CDR1 and CDR2: SGHTA, FQGNSA. With 1 base clipped from V and 5 bases from J, the junction kept 2 bases outside the gene matches. The length of the CDR3 is 13 residues. DNA for the CDR3: TGTGCCAGCAGCTTAGGTGGGAGGGACGAGCAGTACTTC. This gives the protein CASSLGGRDEQYF.

The J gene is TRBJ2-1, the V gene TRBV4-3; 7 positions match TRBD2. Germline assignment: CDR1 LGHNA and CDR2 YSLEER. Germline trimming cut 6 bases from V and 6 bases from J; bases unmatched to any gene: 11. This CDR3 is built from 15 residues. The CDR3 nucleotides read TGCGCCAGCAGTTTTGGGGGGGGGTCCAGCAATGAGCAGTTCTTC. This translates into CASSFGGGSSNEQFF.

The chain links TRBV19 to TRBJ2-7, with 7 bases lining up with TRBD1. This CDR3 is 15 amino acids long. The germline V gene encodes CDR1 LNHDA and CDR2 SQIVND (reference sequence). With 5 bases clipped from V and 0 bases from J, the junction kept 7 bases outside the gene matches. CDR3 nucleotide sequence: TGTGCCAGTAGTCCCTCGACAGGGAGCTCCTACGAGCAGTACTTC. Protein: CASSPSTGSSYEQYF.

This clone came up once. The chain is built from TRBV5-1 and TRBJ2-7; a weak D match, TRBD1 (5 bases). Trimming left V 0 bases short and J 8 bases short, with 15 bases between. CDR3 length: 14 amino acids. Germline V lookup: CDR1 SGHRS, CDR2 YFSETQ. CDR3 bases: TGCGCCAGCAGCTTGGGTTGGGAACAGGCGAAGCAGTACTTC. This codes for CASSLGWEQAKQYF.

V gene TRBV25-1 combines with J gene TRBJ1-6; 7 nucleotides line up with TRBD1. Germline CDR1 and CDR2: MGHDK and SYGVNS. The J segment lost 8 bases and the V segment lost 6 bases, leaving 4 bases of the junction unmatched. The CDR3 has 13 amino acids. The DNA of the CDR3 is TGTGCCAGCAGACAGGGGCTGGATTCACCCCTCCACTTT. As protein: CASRQGLDSPLHF.

The chain carries TRBV4-1 and TRBJ2-3; 8 bases match TRBD1. The CDR3 totals 16 residues. V lost 0 bases, J lost 4 bases, and 6 bases stayed unmatched. The V gene's germline CDR1 is MGHRA and CDR2 YSYEKL. The CDR3 sequence: CASSQDGAGGADTQYF. The CDR3 DNA is TGCGCCAGCAGCCAAGATGGGGCAGGGGGCGCAGATACGCAGTATTTT.

The rearrangement uses TRBV5-4 and TRBJ2-2; 7 bases fit TRBD2. Losses at the gene ends were 4 bases for V and 4 bases for J; bases not matched to a gene: 7. The germline gives CDR1 SGHNT, CDR2 YYREEE (reference sequence). The CDR3 consists of 15 residues. The DNA for the CDR3 is TGTGCCAGCAGCAAGGGCGGGGGAAGCACCGGGGAGCTGTTTTTT. It specifies CASSKGGGSTGELFF. Full variable domain (missing parts from reference TRBV5-4 and TRBJ2-2): ETGVTQSPTHLIKTRGQQVTLRCSSQSGHNTVSWYQQALGQGPQFIFQYYREEENGRGNFPPRFSGLQFPNYSSELNVNALELDDSALYLCASSKGGGSTGELFFGEGSRLTVL.

This clone was seen a handful of times. The chain carries TRBV27 and TRBJ2-3; 8 bases map to TRBD2. With V trimmed by 2 bases and J by 1 base, 5 bases remained unmatched. Germline assignment: CDR1 MNHEY and CDR2 SMNVEV (reference sequence). This CDR3 spans 16 amino acids. The CDR3 DNA is TGTGCCAGCAGTTTAGGGGTAGCGGGGCGCACAGATACGCAGTATTTT. Amino acids: CASSLGVAGRTDTQYF.

V is TRBV11-2 and J is TRBJ2-1; 8 positions agree with TRBD2. The CDR3 covers 15 residues. Trimming removed 7 bases from V and 4 bases from J; junction bases left unmatched: 9. Germline V gives CDR1 SGHAT, CDR2 FQNNGV. The CDR3 sequence: CASIRRVAGYNEQFF. The CDR3 nucleotides are TGTGCCAGCATCCGCCGGGTAGCGGGGTACAATGAGCAGTTCTTC.

The chain carries TRBV27 and TRBJ1-1; weak D call: TRBD1 (5 bases). The V and J ends lost 3 bases and 1 base respectively, with 12 bases between them. Germline-derived CDR1 and CDR2 are MNHEY and SMNVEV (reference sequence). The CDR3 runs to 15 residues. CDR3 residues: CASSLAPRENTEAFF. DNA of the CDR3: TGTGCCAGCAGTTTGGCCCCCAGGGAGAACACTGAAGCTTTCTTT.

This chain connects TRBV5-6 to TRBJ2-5; the match to TRBD1 covers 7 bases. Germline V lookup: CDR1 SGHDT, CDR2 YYEEEE. With 2 bases clipped from V and 4 bases from J, the junction kept 5 bases outside the gene matches. The CDR3 is 14 amino acids. This chain's CDR3 is CASSFGTEVETQYF. The CDR3 DNA reads TGTGCCAGCAGCTTCGGGACAGAGGTAGAGACCCAGTACTTC.

V is TRBV19 and J is TRBJ1-3, with 8 bases aligning to TRBD1. Germline V gives CDR1 LNHDA, CDR2 SQIVND (reference sequence). CDR3 length: 15 residues. V trimming: 5 bases; J trimming: 1 base; junction bases outside the gene matches: 4. DNA of the CDR3: TGTGCCAGTAGTGCCTGGACAGGGTCTGGAAACACCATATATTTT. Protein product: CASSAWTGSGNTIYF.

The chain links TRBV11-3 to TRBJ2-3, with a weak D call TRBD2 (6 bases). The CDR3 consists of 15 residues. The V gene lost 5 bases and the J gene lost 7 bases, with 19 bases spanning the gap. Germline assignment: CDR1 SGHNT and CDR2 YENEEA. Written as DNA, the CDR3 is TGTGCCAGCAGCCCAGATGGGGGGAGGACTAATACGCAGTATTTT. Translating gives CASSPDGGRTNTQYF.

V usage is TRBV4-2 and J usage is TRBJ2-3, with TRBD2 matching 9 bases. This CDR3 comprises 15 residues. CDR1 is LGHNA and CDR2 is YNFKEQ in the germline V gene. V was clipped by 0 bases and J by 6 bases; unmatched bases: 4. DNA for the CDR3: TGTGCCAGCAGCCAAGACTTGCGGGAGGGGGATACGCAGTATTTT. Protein: CASSQDLREGDTQYF.

The CDR3, as DNA: TGCGCCAGCAGTCTTAGTAGTAGGGCCACAGATACGCAGTATTTT. Amino acid sequence: CASSLSSRATDTQYF. The V gene is TRBV5-1, the J gene TRBJ2-3; D remains unclear. Looked up from germline, CDR1 is SGHRS and CDR2 is YFSETQ. With 5 bases removed from V and 2 bases from J, the gap between germline ends came to 15 bases. This CDR3 is built from 15 residues.

CDR3 coding DNA: TGTGCCAGCAGCCCAAGGGGGGGTTCAGATACGCAGTATTTT. Amino acid sequence: CASSPRGGSDTQYF. The V call is TRBV6-1, the J call TRBJ2-3, with D perhaps TRBD2 (7 bases). The CDR3 is 14 residues long. V shed 6 bases and J shed 4 bases, with 14 bases lying between them. Germline V gene lookup returns CDR1 MNHNS and CDR2 SASEGT.

This rearrangement joins TRBV27 to TRBJ2-1, with D possibly being TRBD1 (6 bases). This CDR3 is 16 amino acids long. Germline V CDR1 and CDR2: MNHEY, SMNVEV (reference sequence). Between the trimmed V and J ends, which lost 3 bases and 2 bases, there was a span of 14 bases. The CDR3 region has the DNA TGTGCCAGCAGTTTGGGCCAGGGGTTCGCCTACAATGAGCAGTTCTTC. Translated: CASSLGQGFAYNEQFF.

The chain joins TRBV28 to TRBJ2-7; TRBD1 aligns across 8 bases. CDR1 MDHEN and CDR2 SYDVKM come from the germline V gene. The CDR3 is made up of 13 amino acids. Germline trimming cut 4 bases from V and 1 base from J; bases unmatched to any gene: 0. CDR3 in amino acids: CASSWDRSYEQYF. CDR3 DNA sequence: TGTGCCAGCAGTTGGGACAGGTCCTACGAGCAGTACTTC.

The chain carries TRBV14 and TRBJ2-4; 9 bases match TRBD1. CDR1 SGHDN and CDR2 FVKESK come from the germline V gene. The CDR3 sequence is 17 residues long. V was clipped by 0 bases and J by 8 bases; unmatched bases: 11. CDR3 sequence reads: CASSQDRRDRAVDIQYF. The DNA of the CDR3 is TGTGCCAGCAGCCAAGACCGCCGGGACAGGGCTGTAGACATTCAGTACTTC.

V gene TRBV28 combines with J gene TRBJ2-5; D is undetermined. The CDR3 loop spans 13 amino acids. V lost 2 bases and J lost 4, with 8 bases in between. Looked up from germline, CDR1 is MDHEN and CDR2 is SYDVKM. The CDR3 nucleotides are TGTGCCAGCAGTTTAAATCTGGGAGAGACCCAGTACTTC. It translates to CASSLNLGETQYF.

The CDR3 protein is CASSSRGTGANVLTF. The CDR3 DNA follows: TGTGCCAGCAGTTCGAGGGGTACCGGGGCCAACGTCCTGACTTTC. This sequence joins TRBV6-6 and TRBJ2-6; D tentatively fits TRBD1 or TRBD2 (5 bases each). Trimming cost V 4 bases and J 4 bases, with 11 bases left between them. In germline, CDR1 is MNHNY, CDR2 SVGAGI (reference sequence). The length of the CDR3 is 15 residues.

The chain recombines TRBV7-9 with TRBJ1-3, with TRBD1 matching over 9 bases. The CDR3 length is 14 residues. V gave up 5 bases and J gave up 4 bases; unmatched junction bases: 3. Germline CDR1 and CDR2: SEHNR and FQNEAQ (reference sequence). The DNA for the CDR3 is TGTGCCAGCAGCCCGGGGACAGGGGGAAACACCATATATTTT. Amino acids: CASSPGTGGNTIYF.

The chain couples TRBV5-4 to TRBJ2-1; 14 nucleotides align to TRBD2. The V and J ends lost 4 bases and 8 bases, in that order; junction bases with no gene match: 5. The CDR3 consists of 15 residues. CDR1 and CDR2 (germline): SGHNT, YYREEE (reference sequence). The CDR3 sequence is CASSLGLAGVDEQFF. In nucleotides, the CDR3 is TGTGCCAGCAGCCTGGGACTAGCGGGAGTTGATGAGCAGTTCTTC. Filled out from reference TRBV5-4 and TRBJ2-1, the complete variable domain reads ETGVTQSPTHLIKTRGQQVTLRCSSQSGHNTVSWYQQALGQGPQFIFQYYREEENGRGNFPPRFSGLQFPNYSSELNVNALELDDSALYLCASSLGLAGVDEQFFGPGTRLTVL.

This chain uses TRBV5-1 with TRBJ1-5; 7 nucleotides align to TRBD1. CDR1 and CDR2 (germline): SGHRS, YFSETQ. The V gene end was trimmed by 1 base and the J gene end by 6 bases; junction bases not matched to a gene: 10. CDR3 length: 16 amino acids. The CDR3 reads CASSLRQGGVGQPQHF. CDR3 DNA: TGCGCCAGCAGCTTGAGACAGGGCGGGGTGGGTCAGCCCCAGCATTTT.

The chain couples TRBV9 to TRBJ2-2, with D possibly matching TRBD2 (6 bases). CDR1 and CDR2 (germline): SGDLS, YYNGEE. V gave up 2 bases and J gave up 9 bases, with 17 bases separating them. This CDR3 region has 15 residues. For the CDR3, the DNA is TGTGCCAGCAGCGTCCTGCAGGAGGGGAGCCGGGAGCTGTTTTTT. It translates to CASSVLQEGSRELFF.

The chain recombines TRBV4-3 with TRBJ1-6; D may be TRBD1 (5 bases). Trimming stripped 0 bases from V and 14 bases from J, with 20 bases between. From germline, CDR1 is LGHNA and CDR2 YSLEER. This CDR3 contains 16 residues. CDR3 sequence: CASSQDRRAGLYTLHF. The CDR3 bases are TGCGCCAGCAGCCAAGATAGGCGTGCAGGGCTGTACACCCTCCACTTT.

This chain links TRBV28 with TRBJ1-6; TRBD1 is a possible D gene (5 bases). The germline V and J ends were trimmed by 3 bases and 14 bases, with 23 bases remaining between them. This CDR3 region has 16 residues. The germline CDR1 and CDR2 sequences are MDHEN and SYDVKM. The CDR3 sequence is CASSFRGTQIPKTLHF. CDR3 DNA sequence: TGTGCCAGCAGTTTTAGGGGCACGCAGATCCCTAAAACCCTCCACTTT.

The V gene is TRBV7-2, the J gene TRBJ2-5, with 8 bases identical to TRBD1. Trimming cost V 3 bases and J 3 bases; bases outside gene matches: 0. The length of the CDR3 is 13 residues. CDR1 is SGHTA, CDR2 FQGNSA, per germline. CDR3 sequence (DNA): TGTGCCAGCAGCTTGGACAGGGAAGAGACCCAGTACTTC. It specifies CASSLDREETQYF. The full variable domain, completed using reference TRBV7-2 and TRBJ2-5, is GAGVSQSPSNKVTEKGKDVELRCDPISGHTALYWYRQSLGQGLEFLIYFQGNSAPDKSGLPSDRFSAERTGGSVSTLTIQRTQQEDSAVYLCASSLDREETQYFGPGTRLLVL.

This chain joins TRBV19 and TRBJ2-3, with 7 bases that match TRBD2. This CDR3 region has 13 residues. From germline, CDR1 is LNHDA and CDR2 SQIVND (reference sequence). J lost 8 bases, V lost 6 bases, and 8 bases had no gene match. CDR3 amino acids: CASRDGGTPTQYF. The CDR3 nucleotides read TGTGCCAGTAGAGACGGGGGGACCCCTACGCAGTATTTT.

This chain uses TRBV27 with TRBJ2-3; weak D call: TRBD1 (6 bases). Between the trimmed V and J ends, which lost 4 bases and 4 bases, there was a span of 18 bases. The CDR3 has 16 amino acids. In germline, CDR1 is MNHEY, CDR2 SMNVEV (reference sequence). CDR3 in amino acids: CASSSRRQAGPDTQYF. In nucleotides, the CDR3 is TGTGCCAGCAGTTCACGTCGACAGGCGGGCCCAGATACGCAGTATTTT.